Sequencing of this T cell receptor beta chain was carried out in a study of blood T cell repertoires in COVID-19. Study at large: Nucleic acid was either cDNA or gDNA, and it came from T cells, B-cell-depleted T cells, or PBMCs.

Study members were between about 18 and 100 years old and lived in 25 or so US regions. For recovered donors of Cohort 3, there were two negative PCRs, clearance, or symptom resolution. The table lists this clone with a few counts. The CDR3 is 14 residues long. Germline V CDR1 and CDR2: SGHDN, FVKESK. Losses at the gene ends were 2 bases for V and 8 bases for J; bases not matched to a gene: 6. Original processing notes: Estimation of nucleated cell counts was performed using reference gene primer amplification. Data came from immunoSEQ multiplex PCR; TCRdb stores just in-frame clones and leaves some out. That table gives V, J and clone size, and the DNA gave D and trimming. The table shows approximately 180,000 clones, with around 84% occurring only once.

V and J are TRBV14 and TRBJ2-1; 7 bases are shared with TRBD1. The receptor was isolated from a man aged 45-60 years who had recovered from COVID-19. Sample: PBMCs or T cells enriched from blood (not recorded which). The CDR3 nucleotides are TGTGCCAGCAGCCAACGACAGGGAAGCGATGAGCAGTTCTTC. Translated, it gives CASSQRQGSDEQFF.